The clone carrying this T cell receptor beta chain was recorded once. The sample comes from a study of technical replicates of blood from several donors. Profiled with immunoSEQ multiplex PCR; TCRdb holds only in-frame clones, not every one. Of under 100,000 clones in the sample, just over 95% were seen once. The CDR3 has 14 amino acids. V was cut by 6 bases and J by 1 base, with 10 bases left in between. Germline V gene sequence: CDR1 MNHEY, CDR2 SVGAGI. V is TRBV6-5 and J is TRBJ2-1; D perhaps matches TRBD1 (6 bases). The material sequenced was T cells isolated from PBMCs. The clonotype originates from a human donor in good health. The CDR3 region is CASSRTDSYNEQFF. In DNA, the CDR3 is TGTGCCAGCAGCCGGACAGATTCCTACAATGAGCAGTTCTTC.